This T cell receptor beta chain was profiled in a study of blood T cell repertoires in COVID-19. The germline gives CDR1 MGHRA, CDR2 YSYEKL. The CDR3 sequence is 11 residues long. V lost 4 bases and J lost 6, with 7 bases in between. Sequencing used immunoSEQ multiplex PCR; TCRdb keeps in-frame clones, though not all of them. Found here are roughly 300,000 clones, roughly 90% of them singletons; the top ten hold 1%. This receptor was taken from a woman younger than 45 who had recovered from COVID-19. Sequencing was done on a sample of PBMCs or T cells enriched from blood (not recorded which). The J gene is TRBJ2-7, the V gene TRBV4-1; possible D gene TRBD1, 5 bases. The CDR3 nucleotides are TGCGCCAGCAGCCGCCAGGGCGAGCAGTACTTC. Its translation is CASSRQGEQYF.